The rows below give T cell receptor beta chains drawn from one sample of a study of CD8+ T cells in alopecia areata. Sequencing was performed with immunoSEQ multiplex PCR; in TCRdb, only in-frame clones are kept and a portion is missing. The table shows about 200,000 clones, with 64% occurring only once. The sample was CD4+ T cells sorted from blood, taken at week 4, from a patient treated with tofacitinib. The receptors here all came from a human donor with alopecia areata. Each CDR3 is given with its conserved first and last residue. A D gene is named only where the DNA matches it firmly. Only part of the rows carry a size: once, few, many, or a class if the clone is expanded.

TRBV27	NA	TRBJ2-2	NA	TGTGCCAGCGCTCGGACAGCGAACACCGGGGAGCTGTTTTTT	CASARTANTGELFF
TRBV6-5	NA	TRBJ1-1	NA	TGTGCCAGCAGCTCTCCGGCAGGGCGGAACACTGAAGCTTTCTTT	CASSSPAGRNTEAFF
TRBV30	once	TRBJ1-2	TRBD1	TGTGCCTGGAGTCTCCCGGGACAGGGAAACTATGGCTACACCTTC	CAWSLPGQGNYGYTF
TRBV19	NA	TRBJ1-2	TRBD1	TGTGCCAGTCTGGGACAGTTGGAATATGGCTACACCTTC	CASLGQLEYGYTF
TRBV7-8	NA	TRBJ2-7	TRBD1	TGTGCCAGCAGGCAGGACAGGGGTACCTACGAGCAGTACTTC	CASRQDRGTYEQYF
TRBV9	NA	TRBJ1-6	NA	TGTGCCAGCAGTGAGGCATCGACGCCGGCGGCTGGGAATTCACCCCTCCACTTT	CASSEASTPAAGNSPLHF
TRBV7-2	NA	TRBJ2-2	NA	TGTGCCAGCAGCTTAATGACTCTAAGCGGGGAGCTGTTTTTT	CASSLMTLSGELFF
TRBV6-5	NA	TRBJ1-5	NA	TGTGCCAGCAGTTACTCGTCCCAATGGCAGCCCCAGCATTTT	CASSYSSQWQPQHF
TRBV5-4	NA	TRBJ2-3	NA	TGTGCCAGCAGCTTCACCGGGACGGACTTCACAGATACGCAGTATTTT	CASSFTGTDFTDTQYF
TRBV7-9	once	TRBJ1-2	NA	TGTGCCAGCAGCTTAGAGGGTTCGTTCGGTGGCTACACCTTC	CASSLEGSFGGYTF
TRBV7-8	NA	TRBJ1-2	TRBD1	TGTGCCAGCAGCTCGGGACAGGGGGGCTACACCTTC	CASSSGQGGYTF
TRBV30	NA	TRBJ2-2	NA	TGTGCCTGGAGTGTTTCTCTGACGAACACCGGGGAGCTGTTTTTT	CAWSVSLTNTGELFF
TRBV30	few	TRBJ1-4	NA	TGTGCCTGGAGTGCGGCCGACTCCGTGCGTGAAAAACTGTTTTTT	CAWSAADSVREKLFF
TRBV23-1	NA	TRBJ2-2	NA	TGCGCCAGCAGTCAATCCCTCCGGGAAAAAACCGGGGAGCTGTTTTTT	CASSQSLREKTGELFF
TRBV15	NA	TRBJ2-7	NA	TGTGCCACCAGCAGAGATACTGGTCTTGGCTACGAGCAGTACTTC	CATSRDTGLGYEQYF
TRBV21-1	NA	TRBJ1-5	NA	TGTGCCAGCAGCAAAGCGGGGGGACAGTTTAGCAATCAGCCCCAGCATTTT	CASSKAGGQFSNQPQHF
TRBV29-1	NA	TRBJ1-2	NA	TGCAGCGTTGTTCTCCAGGGTTTAGGCTACACCTTC	CSVVLQGLGYTF
TRBV4-3	NA	TRBJ1-2	NA	TGCGCCAGCAGCCAATGGTTCCAATCGGGTGGCTACACCTTC	CASSQWFQSGGYTF
TRBV7-6	NA	TRBJ2-3	TRBD2	TGTGCCAGCAGTCCCCGACTAGCGGGGGGTTCAGATACGCAGTATTTT	CASSPRLAGGSDTQYF
TRBV30	few	TRBJ2-1	TRBD2	TGTGCCTGGAGTGTACTTACTAGCGGGGATGAGCAGTTCTTC	CAWSVLTSGDEQFF
TRBV7-6	NA	TRBJ2-2	TRBD1	TGTGCCAGCAGCTCTAGTCAGGGGGCTCTATTCGGGGAGCTGTTTTTT	CASSSSQGALFGELFF
TRBV30	NA	TRBJ1-1	TRBD1	TGTGCCTGGAGTCCCCCGGACAGGGGGAACACTGAAGCTTTCTTT	CAWSPPDRGNTEAFF
TRBV27	NA	TRBJ2-2	NA	TGTGCCAGCAAGTTACCGGCCGGGGAGCTGTTTTTT	CASKLPAGELFF
TRBV19	NA	TRBJ2-2	NA	TGTGCCAGTGGGCACAGGGTAGCCACCGGGGAGCTGTTTTTT	CASGHRVATGELFF
TRBV19	NA	TRBJ1-1	NA	TGTGCCAGTAGATTCGACACTGAAGCTTTCTTT	CASRFDTEAFF
TRBV5-1	NA	TRBJ2-2	TRBD1	TGCGCCAGCACCCCGGGACAGGAGTACACCGGGGAGCTGTTTTTT	CASTPGQEYTGELFF
TRBV7-2	NA	TRBJ1-2	NA	TGTGCCAGCAGCATTAGACTAGATGGCGGGATTCGAAACTATGGCTACACCTTC	CASSIRLDGGIRNYGYTF